This TCR beta chain was obtained from a study of cytomegalovirus exposure and HLA in healthy donors. Points from the study as a whole: A later analysis reportedly found that, within productive TCRs, an Asian-associated ancestry cluster had fewer N-insertions than the mean observed across the approximately 660 donors. Reportedly, TCR beta sequences accurately predicted HLA-A and HLA-B alleles in most subjects.

The PCR made use of 60 Vbeta and 13 Jbeta primers. Libraries were prepared by immunoSEQ multiplex PCR; TCRdb keeps only in-frame clonotypes and omits some of them. The sample consists of roughly 73,000 clones, 60% to 75% of them appearing once. V was trimmed by 1 base and J by 5 bases, leaving 12 bases between them. Per the germline V gene, CDR1 is SNHLY and CDR2 is FYNNEI. The length of the CDR3 is 15 residues. In the case of this clone: Its antigen is unknown.

This sequence originates from a man between 70 and 80 years old in good health and CMV-seronegative. Material for sequencing was PBMCs. The chain recombines TRBV2 with TRBJ2-1, with D perhaps TRBD1 (6 bases). The CDR3 loop is CASSEVGGINNEQFF. Here the CDR3 DNA reads TGTGCCAGCAGTGAAGTAGGGGGTATCAACAATGAGCAGTTCTTC.